Here is one T cell receptor (beta chain) with its context. Its antigen has not been determined. Base quality data are lacking; no much larger clone is found one base away. This sample is drawn from a study of T cells after yellow fever vaccination (dated by TCRdb to the late 2010s). Some background on the complete study: The SMART-Seq v4 Ultra Low Input RNA kit was used to prepare libraries from fractions with low cell numbers. The cohort comprised two healthy male donors, one aged 18 to 29 and one aged 30 to 40 years. Blood samples were taken at several timepoints before and after primary and secondary immunization, and bulk PBMC replicates and cell subsets were isolated. To track T-cell clones before and after primary and booster YFV17D yellow fever vaccination, bulk TCR alpha and beta repertoires were sequenced longitudinally. What the authors observed across the whole study: A small share of clonotypes occurred in both CD4 and CD8 compartments, likely arising from convergent recombination. Only a couple of donors were included in the study, so the extent to which the findings can be generalized is limited. Most clones expanded after primary vaccination (roughly 96% of CD4 and 88% of CD8) were re-detected after the booster, suggesting that broad memory maintenance occurred. Compared with the primary T-cell response, the secondary T-cell response was weaker but faster, peaking on day 5 rather than day 15. Computational filtering was needed because FACS-sorted repertoires could contain abundant contaminating clonotypes from the bulk population.

The meaning of the sample's treatment or condition label: live attenuated yellow fever vaccine strain. Two biological replicates of bulk PBMCs were collected at each blood-draw timepoint. A standard Ficoll-Paque protocol was used to isolate PBMCs from peripheral blood. RNA was extracted with TriZol from bulk PBMCs, CD4 and CD8 fractions, and dextramer-positive and dextramer-negative fractions. TCR cDNA was made using 5'RACE template switching, a step that added a universal primer site and unique molecular identifiers. cDNA synthesis was primed from both the TCR alpha and TCR beta constant segments. Library amplification involved two PCR steps, and the second step added sample barcodes and sequencing adapters. Sequencing of libraries was done on Illumina HiSeq 2500 (2x100 bp) or NovaSeq (2x150 bp). The study's own analysis went as follows. MIGEC was used to demultiplex reads and collapse the reads into UMI consensus sequences, and MiXCR was used for V(D)J alignment. Using edgeR on replicate PBMC samples, clonotypes were called vaccine-responding if FDR was below 0.01 and the log2 fold change was above 5 up to day 15. Each bulk clonotype was labeled CD4 or CD8 based on which sequenced repertoire, CD4 or CD8, contained the clonotype at higher abundance. TCRdb itself trimmed the public reads at Q25 with fastp, ran MiXCR and retained productive beta chains. Identical CDR3 proteins give one entry, which carries the most common genes and DNA. These V and J calls derive from TCRdb rather than the authors' analysis. A total of a few hundred thousand distinct CDR3 sequences appear in this sample, approximately 6% of them only once. The ten largest clones represent approximately 16% of the sample.

The sequence was collected from a man aged 30 to 45 who received the YFV17D yellow fever vaccine. Sequenced here: PBMCs, sampled 5 days after the yellow fever booster vaccination.

The bases are TGTGCCAGCAGCTTTCGGCAGGGAGCTAACTATGGCTACACCTTC. The translation is CASSFRQGANYGYTF. The V and J genes are TRBV7-2 and TRBJ1-2; a tentative D call is TRBD1 (5 bases match). The germline V gene sets CDR1 to SGHTA and CDR2 to FQGNSA. V is cut by 3 bases and J by 0 bases, and the space between the germline ends is 11 bases. Spanning cysteine to phenylalanine, the CDR3 consists of 15 amino acids. Only CDR3 DNA is held: 45 bases, read in frame from base 1.